Each of the 28 T cell receptor beta chains below was sequenced from the same sample in a study of OX40 agonist ivuxolimab in advanced cancers. Only in-frame clones appear in the TCRdb table, and some are missing; sequencing was by immunoSEQ multiplex PCR. The sample lists around 46,000 clones; around 77% were seen once. Sample: CD4+ or CD8+ T cells sorted from blood, taken in a trial of the OX40 agonist ivuxolimab. The receptors originated from an adult with an advanced solid tumor such as melanoma, head and neck, liver or kidney cancer.

This clone showed up just a few times. The chain employs TRBV5-3 and TRBJ2-1; TRBD2 agrees at 7 bases. TRBV5-3 is an ORF for which the function is uncertain. V shed 5 bases, J shed 2 bases, and the junction held 10 bases outside the gene matches. CDR3 length: 16 amino acids. The CDR3: CARRISLAPAYNEQFF. In DNA form, the CDR3 reads TGTGCCAGAAGGATTTCACTAGCGCCCGCCTACAATGAGCAGTTCTTC.

The gene calls are TRBV28 and TRBJ2-2; D is uncertain. V gave up 5 bases and J gave up 2 bases, with 12 bases separating them. CDR1 MDHEN and CDR2 SYDVKM come from the germline V gene. The CDR3 spans 15 residues. The CDR3 is CASSDLLTNTGELFF. The CDR3 nucleotides are TGTGCCAGCAGTGACCTACTTACAAACACCGGGGAGCTGTTTTTT.

The chain links TRBV28 to TRBJ1-2; D is unclear. The germline CDR1 and CDR2 sequences are MDHEN and SYDVKM. The CDR3 contains 13 residues. With 8 bases removed from V and 0 bases from J, the gap between germline ends came to 10 bases. CDR3 in DNA: TGTGCCAGCCTTGGCAGAGCTAACTATGGCTACACCTTC. Amino acid sequence: CASLGRANYGYTF.

J is TRBJ1-3 and V is TRBV28, with a tentative D call TRBD1 (5 bases). CDR3 length: 18 amino acids. V was cut by 5 bases and J by 0 bases, with 20 bases left in between. CDR1 MDHEN and CDR2 SYDVKM come from the germline V gene. The CDR3 coding sequence is TGTGCCAGCAGTCCGTACACAGGCCGGGGATACTCTGGAAACACCATATATTTT. Translated: CASSPYTGRGYSGNTIYF.

CDR3 sequence: CASSPGAWGGPQHF. The CDR3 DNA reads as TGTGCCAGCAGCCCGGGGGCTTGGGGGGGGCCCCAGCATTTT. The V and J genes are TRBV11-1 and TRBJ1-5; D may be TRBD1 (6 bases). Trimming pared 5 bases from V and 9 bases from J, leaving 17 bases between. This CDR3 comprises 14 residues. Germline values: CDR1 SGHAT, CDR2 FQDESV (reference sequence).

The gene calls are TRBV29-1 and TRBJ2-6, with 8 positions matching TRBD1. Germline loops: CDR1 SQVTM, CDR2 ANQGSEA. The ends lost 5 bases at V and 2 bases at J; junction bases unmatched: 2. The CDR3 runs 14 residues. The CDR3 protein is CSVKDRAGANVLTF. CDR3 DNA: TGCAGCGTTAAGGACAGGGCTGGGGCCAACGTCCTGACTTTC.

The V call is TRBV6-5, the J call TRBJ1-1; D ambiguous. CDR1 and CDR2 (germline): MNHEY, SVGAGI. The CDR3 is made up of 13 amino acids. Trimming pared 2 bases from V and 1 base from J, leaving 5 bases between. This chain's CDR3 is CASSYEQNTEAFF. CDR3 bases: TGTGCCAGCAGTTACGAGCAGAACACTGAAGCTTTCTTT.

This chain joins TRBV19 and TRBJ2-1; D not resolved. CDR3 length: 13 residues. The V gene lost 4 bases and the J gene lost 5 bases, with 9 bases spanning the gap. The germline V gene encodes CDR1 LNHDA and CDR2 SQIVND (reference sequence). CDR3 coding DNA: TGTGCCAGTAGTAGCAGGCTTGACAATGAGCAGTTCTTC. Protein: CASSSRLDNEQFF. The full variable domain, rest sourced from reference TRBV19 and TRBJ2-1, is DGGITQSPKYLFRKEGQNVTLSCEQNLNHDAMYWYRQDPGQGLRLIYYSQIVNDFQKGDIAEGYSVSREKKESFPLTVTSAQKNPTAFYLCASSSRLDNEQFFGPGTRLTVL.

The chain combines TRBV11-3 with TRBJ1-3; D is ambiguous. Germline V CDR1 and CDR2: SGHNT, YENEEA. This CDR3 is 15 amino acids long. V gave up 4 bases and J gave up 0 bases, with 10 bases separating them. The CDR3 loop is CASSSSVGSGNTIYF. The CDR3 nucleotides are TGTGCCAGCAGCTCGTCCGTCGGCTCTGGAAACACCATATATTTT.

CDR3 DNA sequence: TGCGCCAGCAGCCAAGAGGCGGGGCGGAGGACTGAAGCTTTCTTT. Translating gives CASSQEAGRRTEAFF. V gene TRBV4-1 combines with J gene TRBJ1-1; weak D call: TRBD1 (5 bases). The CDR3 runs 15 residues. The V end was cut by 0 bases, the J end by 5 bases, with 13 bases between. Looked up from germline, CDR1 is MGHRA and CDR2 is YSYEKL.

The V and J genes are TRBV15 and TRBJ2-1; 8 bases agree with TRBD2. This CDR3 comprises 18 residues. Unmatched junction bases numbered 10, after V lost 0 bases and J lost 3 bases. The germline gives CDR1 LNHNV, CDR2 YYDKDF (reference sequence). CDR3 coding DNA: TGTGCCACCAGCAGAGATTCCTCGATCGGGAGGGGCTACAATGAGCAGTTCTTC. Its protein is CATSRDSSIGRGYNEQFF.

The chain combines TRBV11-2 with TRBJ2-1; D unresolved. CDR1 and CDR2 from the germline V gene are SGHAT and FQNNGV. This CDR3 has 15 residues. V lost 5 bases to trimming and J lost 6 bases, with 17 bases between them. CDR3 region: CASSPGPETFNEQFF. The CDR3 nucleotides read TGTGCCAGCAGCCCTGGCCCGGAGACCTTCAATGAGCAGTTCTTC.

V is TRBV18 and J is TRBJ2-3, with D perhaps assigned TRBD1 or TRBD2 (5 bases each). The V gene's germline CDR1 is KGHSH and CDR2 LQKENI. V was cut by 4 bases and J by 2 bases, with 13 bases left in between. CDR3 length: 15 amino acids. CDR3 in DNA: TGTGCCAGCTCACGGCAGGGAGCGCTCACAGATACGCAGTATTTT. Its translation is CASSRQGALTDTQYF.

Note on this clone: This same CDR3 is encoded by further DNA sequences in the sample. This chain links TRBV6-6 with TRBJ2-1; maybe TRBD2 (6 bases). CDR1 is MNHNY, CDR2 SVGAGI, per germline (reference sequence). The CDR3 spans 15 residues. V was pared by 2 bases and J by 0 bases, with 8 bases between. CDR3 DNA: TGTGCCAGCAGTTACGGGGGAGGCTCCTACAATGAGCAGTTCTTC. Its translation: CASSYGGGSYNEQFF.

This sequence joins TRBV7-2 and TRBJ1-1, with D possibly matching TRBD1 (5 bases). The CDR3 runs to 13 residues. The V gene's germline CDR1 is SGHTA and CDR2 FQGNSA. Trimming removed 2 bases at V and 1 base at J, with 5 bases between. The DNA of the CDR3 is TGTGCCAGCAGCTTACAGGGGAACACTGAAGCTTTCTTT. Its protein product is CASSLQGNTEAFF.

The CDR3 region is CASSLGGQGNQPQHF. DNA of the CDR3: TGTGCCAGCAGTTTAGGGGGACAGGGCAATCAGCCCCAGCATTTT. The rearrangement uses TRBV28 and TRBJ1-5; 8 bases line up with TRBD1. Germline assignment: CDR1 MDHEN and CDR2 SYDVKM. The ends lost 2 bases at V and 2 bases at J; junction bases unmatched: 2. This CDR3 has 15 amino acids.

This chain links TRBV4-1 with TRBJ1-2, with D perhaps matching TRBD1 (6 bases). Trimming pared 6 bases from V and 4 bases from J, leaving 21 bases between. CDR3 length: 16 amino acids. CDR1 and CDR2 (germline): MGHRA, YSYEKL. The CDR3 DNA reads as TGCGCCAGCAGGCATCACCGGGGCCGGGACATCTATGGCTACACCTTC. Amino acids: CASRHHRGRDIYGYTF.

The chain employs TRBV6-5 and TRBJ1-1, with TRBD1 identical over 7 bases. The trim removed 6 bases at V and 10 bases at J, leaving 11 bases unmatched. The CDR3 sequence is 13 residues long. CDR1 and CDR2 from the germline V gene are MNHEY and SVGAGI. This chain's CDR3 is CASSTRTGRRAFF. The CDR3 nucleotides are TGTGCCAGCAGCACCAGGACAGGTCGGAGAGCTTTCTTT.

This clone has just a few counts. The rearrangement uses TRBV5-6 and TRBJ1-2; a weak D match, TRBD1 (5 bases). CDR1 and CDR2 (germline): SGHDT, YYEEEE. V dropped 1 base and J dropped 4 bases, with 14 bases sitting between them. The CDR3 is made up of 15 amino acids. In nucleotides, the CDR3 is TGTGCCAGCAGCTTGAGCGGGGGGACGGGCTATGGCTACACCTTC. It encodes CASSLSGGTGYGYTF.

The V and J genes are TRBV7-2 and TRBJ1-1; D ambiguous. The CDR3 runs to 14 residues. The V end lost 4 bases, the J end lost 3 bases, and 12 bases lay between the germline ends. Germline V gene data show CDR1 as SGHTA and CDR2 as FQGNSA. CDR3 protein: CASSSLRVHTEAFF. In DNA form, the CDR3 reads TGTGCCAGCAGCTCCCTCCGGGTCCACACTGAAGCTTTCTTT. The complete variable domain, with remaining parts taken from reference TRBV7-2 and TRBJ1-1, reads GAGVSQSPSNKVTEKGKDVELRCDPISGHTALYWYRQSLGQGLEFLIYFQGNSAPDKSGLPSDRFSAERTGGSVSTLTIQRTQQEDSAVYLCASSSLRVHTEAFFGQGTRLTVV.

To note about this clone: This sample includes further DNA sequences coding for the same CDR3. The chain is built from TRBV19 and TRBJ1-4; the match to TRBD1 covers 8 bases. The CDR3 covers 16 residues. Germline V gene sequence: CDR1 LNHDA, CDR2 SQIVND (reference sequence). V gave up 5 bases and J gave up 0 bases; unmatched junction bases: 5. The CDR3 DNA reads TGTGCCAGTAGTCCCGGACAGGGCGCAACTAATGAAAAACTGTTTTTT. It encodes CASSPGQGATNEKLFF.

The chain couples TRBV7-9 to TRBJ2-1; D might be TRBD1 (6 bases). Germline CDR1 SEHNR, CDR2 FQNEAQ (reference sequence). This CDR3 is built from 16 residues. Trimming pared 1 base from V and 7 bases from J, leaving 17 bases between. The CDR3 DNA sequence: TGTGCCAGCAGCTTAGTTGGATCTGGGGGCAAAAATGAGCAGTTCTTC. Protein sequence: CASSLVGSGGKNEQFF.

The rearrangement links TRBV2 to TRBJ2-3, with 7 bases fitting TRBD2. The CDR3 sequence is 15 residues long. Germline V gives CDR1 SNHLY, CDR2 FYNNEI. J lost 9 bases, V lost 2 bases, and 11 bases had no gene match. The DNA of the CDR3 is TGTGCCAGCAGTGAACAAAGGACGGGGGGAATGACGCAGTATTTT. This translates into CASSEQRTGGMTQYF.

This clone has just a few counts. The chain joins TRBV11-2 to TRBJ2-1; D may be TRBD2 (5 bases). Germline V lookup: CDR1 SGHAT, CDR2 FQNNGV. Trimming pared 7 bases from V and 6 bases from J, leaving 13 bases between. The CDR3 spans 13 residues. The CDR3 sequence is CASKPGWGNEQFF. In DNA, the CDR3 is TGTGCCAGCAAACCGGGGTGGGGCAATGAGCAGTTCTTC.

V and J are TRBV6-5 and TRBJ2-1, with 7 bases matching TRBD1. The germline CDR1 and CDR2 sequences are MNHEY and SVGAGI. There are 14 residues in the CDR3. J gave up 8 bases and V 5 bases, and 9 bases lay outside the gene matches. This chain's CDR3 is CASSRDRVRHEQFF. CDR3 nucleotide sequence: TGTGCCAGCAGTCGCGACAGGGTAAGGCATGAGCAGTTCTTC.

The chain employs TRBV11-2 and TRBJ2-2, with D perhaps matching TRBD2 (5 bases). Germline assignment: CDR1 SGHAT and CDR2 FQNNGV. The CDR3 spans 13 residues. With 5 bases removed from V and 6 bases from J, the gap between germline ends came to 10 bases. The CDR3 sequence: CASSQEAAGELFF. The CDR3 bases are TGTGCCAGCAGCCAGGAGGCGGCCGGGGAGCTGTTTTTT.

As concerns this clone: A much larger clone lies a single base off, so this may be a read error. The chain links TRBV21-1 to TRBJ1-3; the table's TRBD1 call for D was not verified on the DNA. TRBV21-1 is a recognized pseudogene. This CDR3 region has 18 residues. The CDR3 loop is CASSKEGGPGGKGSTIYF. The CDR3 DNA reads as TGTGCCAGCAGCAAAGAAGGCGGGCCAGGGGGAAAGGGAAGCACCATATATTTT.

The chain employs TRBV7-3 and TRBJ2-2; no definite D call. CDR1 and CDR2 (germline): SGHTA, FQGTGA. The CDR3 length is 12 residues. Trimming pared 5 bases from V and 4 bases from J, leaving 5 bases between. CDR3 sequence (DNA): TGTGCCAGCAGCAGGCCCACCGGGGAGCTGTTTTTT. Amino acid sequence: CASSRPTGELFF.